Shown below are 23 T cell receptor beta chains from a single sample sequenced in a study of blood T cell repertoires in COVID-19. Assay: immunoSEQ multiplex PCR; the TCRdb copy retains only in-frame clones and omits some. The profile shows around 100,000 clones, approximately 87% of them singletons. The sample was peripheral blood. The origin of the receptors is a woman in her 30s with acute or convalescent COVID-19.

The chain carries TRBV5-1 and TRBJ1-1; 8 nucleotides agree with TRBD1. The V and J ends lost 1 base and 2 bases, in that order; junction bases with no gene match: 4. Germline V gene data show CDR1 as SGHRS and CDR2 as YFSETQ. The CDR3 contains 15 residues. CDR3 region: CASSLRTGSNTEAFF. The CDR3 DNA reads as TGCGCCAGCAGCTTGAGGACAGGGAGTAACACTGAAGCTTTCTTT. The full variable domain, completed using reference TRBV5-1 and TRBJ1-1, is KAGVTQTPRYLIKTRGQQVTLSCSPISGHRSVSWYQQTPGQGLQFLFEYFSETQRNKGNFPGRFSGRQFSNSRSEMNVSTLELGDSALYLCASSLRTGSNTEAFFGQGTRLTVV.

This sequence joins TRBV6-1 and TRBJ1-2; TRBD1 matches at 8 bases. The CDR3 contains 15 residues. Germline CDR1 and CDR2: MNHNS and SASEGT. V was pared by 1 base and J by 6 bases, with 7 bases of the junction left unmatched. The CDR3 DNA follows: TGTGCCAGCAGTGAAGGAGGCAGGGGGCTGGATGGCTACACCTTC. Protein product: CASSEGGRGLDGYTF.

The chain links TRBV28 to TRBJ2-7, with a weak D call TRBD1 (5 bases). Germline CDR1 and CDR2: MDHEN and SYDVKM. The V end was cut by 6 bases, the J end by 0 bases, with 9 bases between. CDR3 length equals 13 residues. CDR3 nucleotide sequence: TGTGCCAGCAGCCTACAGGACTCCTACGAGCAGTACTTC. This codes for CASSLQDSYEQYF.

This sequence joins TRBV6-6 and TRBJ2-1; 8 bases fit TRBD2. This CDR3 has 16 amino acids. Germline trimming cut 4 bases from V and 7 bases from J; bases unmatched to any gene: 12. Germline V gene lookup returns CDR1 MNHNY and CDR2 SVGAGI (reference sequence). CDR3 loop: CASSSTGTRGANEQFF. The CDR3 DNA reads TGTGCCAGCAGTTCCACCGGGACTAGGGGAGCGAATGAGCAGTTCTTC.

The rearrangement uses TRBV11-2 and TRBJ1-2; maybe TRBD1 (6 bases). V was cut by 2 bases and J by 6 bases, with 16 bases left in between. The germline V gene encodes CDR1 SGHAT and CDR2 FQNNGV. CDR3 length: 15 residues. CDR3 in amino acids: CASSLFSGDGDGYTF. The CDR3 DNA is TGTGCCAGCAGCTTATTCTCAGGGGACGGGGATGGCTACACCTTC.

For this clone: Germline is not matched at one junction end, which may reflect a read error. V is TRBV28 and J is TRBJ1-2; D might be TRBD1 (6 bases). The germline V gene encodes CDR1 MDHEN and CDR2 SYDVKM. This CDR3 is built from 16 residues. This chain's CDR3 is CALRDIRPNRAIGAYF. In DNA, the CDR3 is TGTGCCCTCCGGGACATACGCCCTAACAGGGCCATCGGCGCTTACTTC.

This rearrangement joins TRBV5-1 to TRBJ2-7, with D maybe TRBD2 (5 bases). V dropped 5 bases and J dropped 1 base, with 16 bases sitting between them. CDR1 is SGHRS, CDR2 YFSETQ, per germline. The CDR3 runs to 15 residues. The CDR3 nucleotides read TGCGCCAGCAGAGACCTGCCAGACTATTCCTACGAGCAGTACTTC. Its translation is CASRDLPDYSYEQYF.

The chain recombines TRBV27 with TRBJ1-6; 10 bases are shared with TRBD1. Unmatched junction bases numbered 5, after V lost 3 bases and J lost 6 bases. CDR1 and CDR2 from the germline V gene are MNHEY and SMNVEV (reference sequence). The CDR3 has 16 amino acids. The CDR3 reads CASSFLGQGGNSPLHF. The DNA for the CDR3 is TGTGCCAGCAGTTTCCTTGGACAGGGGGGTAATTCACCCCTCCACTTT.

This clone was detected only once. The J gene is TRBJ1-1, the V gene TRBV5-1; 8 nucleotides agree with TRBD1. This CDR3 has 15 residues. Germline CDR1 SGHRS, CDR2 YFSETQ. Germline trimming cut 3 bases from V and 5 bases from J; bases unmatched to any gene: 9. CDR3 in amino acids: CASSSLTGDVTEAFF. As DNA, the CDR3 is TGCGCCAGCAGCTCCTTGACAGGGGATGTGACTGAAGCTTTCTTT.

This chain links TRBV7-8 with TRBJ1-6; the D gene is possibly TRBD1 (5 bases). Germline V CDR1 and CDR2: SGHVS, FQNEAQ. V lost 2 bases and J 7 bases, leaving 12 bases between the germline ends. The length of the CDR3 is 15 residues. This chain's CDR3 is CASSLSGRGNSPLHF. In nucleotides, the CDR3 is TGTGCCAGCAGCTTATCTGGACGGGGGAATTCACCCCTCCACTTT.

CDR3 DNA: TGTGCCAGCAGCTTAGCGTACAGTTCCTACAATGAGCAGTTCTTC. As protein: CASSLAYSSYNEQFF. The rearrangement uses TRBV7-6 and TRBJ2-1, with D uncertain. The CDR3 extends over 15 amino acids. Germline CDR1 reads SGHVS; CDR2 reads FNYEAQ. With 0 bases removed from V and 1 base from J, the gap between germline ends came to 7 bases.

The rearrangement links TRBV11-2 to TRBJ1-4; maybe TRBD1 (5 bases). Trimming took 5 bases from V and 8 from J, leaving 24 bases between them. This CDR3 has 17 amino acids. CDR1 SGHAT and CDR2 FQNNGV come from the germline V gene. The CDR3 sequence is CASSHRRWTNEGEKLFF. DNA for the CDR3: TGTGCCAGCAGCCACAGAAGATGGACAAATGAAGGCGAAAAACTGTTTTTT. Full variable domain (rest looked up from reference TRBV11-2 and TRBJ1-4): EAGVAQSPRYKIIEKRQSVAFWCNPISGHATLYWYQQILGQGPKLLIQFQNNGVVDDSQLPKDRFSAERLKGVDSTLKIQPAKLEDSAVYLCASSHRRWTNEGEKLFFGSGTQLSVL.

The chain employs TRBV19 and TRBJ2-2, with D maybe TRBD2 (6 bases). Germline values: CDR1 LNHDA, CDR2 SQIVND (reference sequence). The CDR3 length is 12 residues. Trimming pared 8 bases from V and 5 bases from J, leaving 9 bases between. CDR3 in amino acids: CASLEGTGELFF. The CDR3 bases are TGTGCCAGTCTGGAGGGGACCGGGGAGCTGTTTTTT.

The CDR3 here is CASSKGQTPYEQYF. In nucleotides, the CDR3 is TGTGCTAGCTCTAAAGGACAGACGCCCTACGAGCAGTACTTC. V usage is TRBV12-5 and J usage is TRBJ2-7, with D maybe TRBD1 (6 bases). Deletions cut 9 bases from V and 2 bases from J, with 17 bases between. This CDR3 has 14 residues. CDR1 and CDR2 (germline): LGHNT, FRNRAP.

This clone was observed once. The V and J genes are TRBV18 and TRBJ2-7; D is perhaps TRBD2 (5 bases). The CDR3 is 13 residues long. CDR1 is KGHSH, CDR2 LQKENI, per germline. The germline V and J ends were trimmed by 1 base and 3 bases, with 7 bases remaining between them. The CDR3 DNA is TGTGCCAGCTCACCACGTGAGGGCTACGAGCAGTACTTC. It encodes CASSPREGYEQYF.

The chain uses TRBV4-1 and TRBJ1-1; D is possibly TRBD1 (6 bases). With 0 bases removed from V and 1 base from J, the gap between germline ends came to 9 bases. The CDR3 sequence is 15 residues long. Germline V gene sequence: CDR1 MGHRA, CDR2 YSYEKL. Here the CDR3 reads CASSQENRANTEAFF. CDR3 nucleotide sequence: TGCGCCAGCAGCCAAGAGAACAGGGCGAACACTGAAGCTTTCTTT.

This clone was seen only a few times. V usage is TRBV6-6 and J usage is TRBJ1-5; TRBD1 is a possible D gene (5 bases). Germline assignment: CDR1 MNHNY and CDR2 SVGAGI (reference sequence). The CDR3 has 13 amino acids. V was trimmed by 2 bases and J by 4 bases, leaving 6 bases between them. In nucleotides, the CDR3 is TGTGCCAGCAGTTACAGGGGAAATCAGCCCCAGCATTTT. It codes for CASSYRGNQPQHF.

The chain joins TRBV6-5 to TRBJ1-1; unclear D gene. The germline V gene encodes CDR1 MNHEY and CDR2 SVGAGI. The CDR3 runs to 12 residues. The V end lost 6 bases, the J end lost 7 bases, and 12 bases lay between the germline ends. The CDR3, as DNA: TGTGCCAGCAGCCGCTTAGGCGGTGAAGCTTTCTTT. Translation: CASSRLGGEAFF.

J is TRBJ1-4 and V is TRBV11-3; no reliable D call. V shed 8 bases and J shed 5 bases, with 12 bases lying between them. CDR1 SGHNT and CDR2 YENEEA come from the germline V gene. This CDR3 spans 13 amino acids. CDR3 sequence reads: CASARAGNEKLFF. Written as DNA, the CDR3 is TGTGCCAGCGCCCGGGCGGGGAATGAAAAACTGTTTTTT.

This chain joins TRBV19 and TRBJ2-1; weak D call: TRBD2 (6 bases). Germline V lookup: CDR1 LNHDA, CDR2 SQIVND (reference sequence). This CDR3 has 15 residues. V shed 6 bases and J shed 6 bases, with 18 bases lying between them. The chain's CDR3 is CASSLGTQIINEQFF. CDR3 in DNA: TGTGCCAGTAGCCTCGGGACTCAAATCATCAATGAGCAGTTCTTC.

The chain has TRBV30 and TRBJ2-2; D unresolved. This CDR3 region has 11 residues. In germline, CDR1 is GTSNPN, CDR2 SVGIG (reference sequence). V was shortened by 4 bases and J by 7 bases, with 7 bases between the two germline ends. DNA of the CDR3: TGTGCCTGGACCCGCGACGGGGAGCTGTTTTTT. Protein: CAWTRDGELFF.

This chain uses TRBV5-6 with TRBJ2-7; no clear D gene. V was clipped by 4 bases and J by 0 bases, with 8 bases between them. Per germline, CDR1 SGHDT and CDR2 YYEEEE. The CDR3 runs to 13 residues. CDR3 bases: TGTGCCAGCAGCAACCCAGACTCCTACGAGCAGTACTTC. Translating gives CASSNPDSYEQYF. The variable domain in full, with the rest retrieved from reference TRBV5-6 and TRBJ2-7, is DAGVTQSPTHLIKTRGQQVTLRCSPKSGHDTVSWYQQALGQGPQFIFQYYEEEERQRGNFPDRFSGHQFPNYSSELNVNALLLGDSALYLCASSNPDSYEQYFGPGTRLTVT.

A few counts support this clone. The V call is TRBV2, the J call TRBJ2-1, with 8 nucleotides matching TRBD2. Germline trimming cut 5 bases from V and 4 bases from J; bases unmatched to any gene: 7. Per the germline V gene, CDR1 is SNHLY and CDR2 is FYNNEI. CDR3 length equals 15 residues. CDR3 region: CASSLHSGVYNEQFF. CDR3 DNA: TGTGCCAGCAGTCTCCATAGCGGGGTATACAATGAGCAGTTCTTC.